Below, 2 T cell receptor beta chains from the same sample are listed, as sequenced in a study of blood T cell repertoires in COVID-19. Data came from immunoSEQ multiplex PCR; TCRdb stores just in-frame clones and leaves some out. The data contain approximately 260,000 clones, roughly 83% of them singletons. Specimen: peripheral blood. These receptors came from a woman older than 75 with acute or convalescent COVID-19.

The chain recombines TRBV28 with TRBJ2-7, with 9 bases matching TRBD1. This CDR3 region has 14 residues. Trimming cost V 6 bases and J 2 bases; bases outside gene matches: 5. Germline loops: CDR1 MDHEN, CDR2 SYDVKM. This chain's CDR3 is CASRGTGRTYEQYF. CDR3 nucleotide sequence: TGTGCCAGCAGGGGGACAGGGCGCACCTACGAGCAGTACTTC.

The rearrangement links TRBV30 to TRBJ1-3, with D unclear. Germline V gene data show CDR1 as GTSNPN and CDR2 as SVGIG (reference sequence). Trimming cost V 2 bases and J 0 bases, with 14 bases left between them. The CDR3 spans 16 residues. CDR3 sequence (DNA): TGTGCCTGGAGTATCAGACGGGTCCCCTCTGGAAACACCATATATTTT. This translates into CAWSIRRVPSGNTIYF.